This T cell receptor (beta chain) was sequenced in a study of blood T cell repertoires in COVID-19. About the study: Whether acute or convalescent, the COVID-19 samples came from the United States, Italy and Spain. Sample material is recorded as cDNA or gDNA derived from T cells, B-cell-depleted T cells, or PBMCs.

In the original analysis: Amplification of reference gene primers was used by the study to estimate nucleated cell counts. TCRdb's copy holds only in-frame clones and misses some; the assay was immunoSEQ multiplex PCR. V, J and clone size are those of that table, while D and trimming were read from the DNA. This sample has under 300,000 clones; over 75% occur once, and the top ten carry about 0.74%. With 7 bases clipped from V and 1 base from J, the junction kept 5 bases outside the gene matches. Per the germline V gene, CDR1 is LNHDA and CDR2 is SQIVND (reference sequence). The CDR3 length is 17 residues.

Specimen: peripheral blood. This sequence originates from a woman aged 30 to 39 with acute or convalescent COVID-19. The chain joins TRBV19 to TRBJ2-6, with TRBD1 matching over 12 bases. In DNA form, the CDR3 reads TGTGCCAGTATGGGGACAGGGGGCCTATCTGGGGCCAACGTCCTGACTTTC. Translating it yields CASMGTGGLSGANVLTF.